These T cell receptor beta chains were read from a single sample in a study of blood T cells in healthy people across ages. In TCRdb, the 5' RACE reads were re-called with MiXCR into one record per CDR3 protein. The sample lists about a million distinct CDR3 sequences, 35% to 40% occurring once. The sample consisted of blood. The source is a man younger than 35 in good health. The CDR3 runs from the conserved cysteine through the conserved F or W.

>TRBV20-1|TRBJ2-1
CSAISGGDYNEQFF
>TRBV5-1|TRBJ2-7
CASNNPGGWDNEQYF
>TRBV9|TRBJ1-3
CASSPKGYSDRGTDGNTIYF
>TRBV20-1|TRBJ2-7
CSAPRTGGDLYEQYF
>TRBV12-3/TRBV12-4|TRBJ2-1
CASSYSGDFYNEQFF
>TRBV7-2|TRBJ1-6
CASSTSSSPLHF
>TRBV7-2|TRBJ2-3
CASSPWGSTDTQYF
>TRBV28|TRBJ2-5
CAGSFYGRETQYF
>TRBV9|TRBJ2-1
CASSVEVGATLSSYNEQFF
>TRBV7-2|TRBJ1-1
CASSYLDSLREGVAEAFF
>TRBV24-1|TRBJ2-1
CATSDLQQDEQFF
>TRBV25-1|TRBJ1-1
CASSTGRVHEAFF
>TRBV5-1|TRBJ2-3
CASSYRAPTDTQYF
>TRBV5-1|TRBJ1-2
CASSPNYYGYTF
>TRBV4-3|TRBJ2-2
CASSPRDRYTGELFF
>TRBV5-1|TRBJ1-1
CASSSILGTGRENTEAFF
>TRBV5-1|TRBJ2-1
CASSLAYQKGNEQFF
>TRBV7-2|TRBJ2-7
CASSLSTSGAAYEQYF
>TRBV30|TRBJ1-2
CAGPRDQLGGYTF
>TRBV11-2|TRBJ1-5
CASSLDSGINGQPQHF
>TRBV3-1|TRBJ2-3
CASSQESRGTDTQYF
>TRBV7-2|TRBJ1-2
CASSLTSKGDYGYTF
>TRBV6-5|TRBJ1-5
CASRKGGGQPQHF
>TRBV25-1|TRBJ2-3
CASSLAGEPSTSTDTQYF
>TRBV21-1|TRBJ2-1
CASSWDMFNNEQFF
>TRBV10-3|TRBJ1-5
CAISGLANQPQHF
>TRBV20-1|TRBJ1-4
CSARDPGQPNEKLFF
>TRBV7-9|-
CASSPPTGVGESSYEQYF
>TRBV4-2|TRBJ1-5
CASSPEMTGAGGPQHF
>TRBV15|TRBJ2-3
CATSRSSGPRVTDTQYF
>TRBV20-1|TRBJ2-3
CSAKGLVSFDTQYF
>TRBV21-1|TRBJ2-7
CASSKVDRTQGGYEQYF
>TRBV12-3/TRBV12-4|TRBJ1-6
CASRQTGGFSPLHF
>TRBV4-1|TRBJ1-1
CASSERWLPSDAFF
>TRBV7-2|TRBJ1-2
CASSLRQDDGYTF
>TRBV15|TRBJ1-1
CATSRLSPGNEAFF
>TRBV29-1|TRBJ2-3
CSVEANLAGAADTQYF
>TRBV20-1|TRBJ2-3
CSARATLEADTQYF
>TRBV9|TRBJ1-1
CASSVVGGPRGVAFF
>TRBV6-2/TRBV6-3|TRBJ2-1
CASTATMERHNEQFF
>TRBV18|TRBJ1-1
CASEDGVNTEAFF
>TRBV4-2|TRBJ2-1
CASSPALAGGGSYNEQFF
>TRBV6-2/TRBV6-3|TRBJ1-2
CASNPIGTYGYTF
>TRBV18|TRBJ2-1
CASSPGNPRTEQFF
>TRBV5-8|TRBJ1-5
CASSPRQGIQPQHF
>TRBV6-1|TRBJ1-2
CASSEAGGVGYGCTF
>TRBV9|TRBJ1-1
CASSVSKNTEAFF
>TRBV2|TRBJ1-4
CASRAERGEKLFF
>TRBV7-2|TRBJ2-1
CASSLVGVNRGQFF
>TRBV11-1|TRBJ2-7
CASSSSTGGPYEQYF
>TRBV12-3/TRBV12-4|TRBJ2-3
CASTKLAGVVDTQYF
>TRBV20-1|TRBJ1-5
CSARLSRGQPQHF
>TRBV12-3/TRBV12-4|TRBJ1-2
CASSYSGRLRSGDYGYTF
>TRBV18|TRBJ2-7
CASSKDGNSYEQYF
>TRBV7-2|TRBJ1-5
CASSLRVLRGNQPQHF
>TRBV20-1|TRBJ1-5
CSVLGGNQPQHF
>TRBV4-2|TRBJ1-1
CASSQPIGTAEAFF
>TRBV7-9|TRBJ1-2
CASSLVADGYTF
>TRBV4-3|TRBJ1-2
CASSHQDRGGYGYTF
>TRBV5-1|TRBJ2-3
CASSFGRASTDTQYF